This T cell receptor beta chain was retrieved from a study of naive and memory T cell subsets. Notes on the study in general: Findings for naive and memory subsets could not be checked against ground truth.

This clonotype was seen many times. Its antigen is unknown. The J segment lost 2 bases and the V segment lost 5 bases, leaving 5 bases of the junction unmatched. The CDR3 is 13 residues long. Germline V gives CDR1 DFQATT, CDR2 SNEGSKA (reference sequence). After the first PCR, alpha and beta chain libraries were processed separately. The beta constant-region primer was an equimolar mix of two oligonucleotides covering TRBC1 and TRBC2. The ligated cDNA underwent four PCR rounds using SP2 and nested alpha and beta constant-region primers. A single record per CDR3 protein comes from TCRdb applying MiXCR to the UMI-ligation and nested PCR reads. The sample carries tens of thousands of distinct CDR3 sequences, less than 20% recorded once.

The TCR sequence derives from a human donor in good health. This chain joins TRBV20-1 and TRBJ2-7; the match to TRBD1 covers 8 bases. Source material: effector memory CD4+ T cells from blood. Stated subset: effector memory, CD45RA- CD27-. The CDR3 reads CSAPQDRAYEQYF. CDR3 DNA: TGCAGTGCTCCACAGGACAGGGCCTACGAGCAGTACTTC.